This T cell receptor beta chain emerged from a study of blood T cell repertoires in COVID-19. Study background: In Cohort 3, a recovered donor had either two negative PCRs, clearance, or symptom resolution. Both acute and convalescent COVID-19 samples were obtained from the United States, Italy and Spain.

V lost 3 bases and J lost 7; bases outside the gene matches: 8. Germline V gene lookup returns CDR1 SGHAT and CDR2 FQNNGV. This CDR3 comprises 14 residues. Per the authors' pipeline: Nucleated cell counts were estimated from reference gene primer amplification. The method was immunoSEQ multiplex PCR; TCRdb's version includes in-frame clones alone and lacks a portion of them. That table gives V, J and clone size, and the DNA gave D and trimming. The repertoire holds 200,000 to 250,000 clones, about nine tenths seen once, with over 3% in the top ten. Everyone who took part was 18 to 89 years old, and they came from roughly 25 US areas.

The TCR originated in a woman aged 45-60 years in a cohort exposed to, infected with or recovered from COVID-19 (not recorded which). Sequenced material: PBMCs or T cells enriched from blood (not recorded which). The chain combines TRBV11-2 with TRBJ2-7, with 8 bases lining up with TRBD2. The CDR3 nucleotides are TGTGCCAGCAGCTTGTGGGCGGGGGGTAATGAGCAGTACTTC. This gives the protein CASSLWAGGNEQYF.